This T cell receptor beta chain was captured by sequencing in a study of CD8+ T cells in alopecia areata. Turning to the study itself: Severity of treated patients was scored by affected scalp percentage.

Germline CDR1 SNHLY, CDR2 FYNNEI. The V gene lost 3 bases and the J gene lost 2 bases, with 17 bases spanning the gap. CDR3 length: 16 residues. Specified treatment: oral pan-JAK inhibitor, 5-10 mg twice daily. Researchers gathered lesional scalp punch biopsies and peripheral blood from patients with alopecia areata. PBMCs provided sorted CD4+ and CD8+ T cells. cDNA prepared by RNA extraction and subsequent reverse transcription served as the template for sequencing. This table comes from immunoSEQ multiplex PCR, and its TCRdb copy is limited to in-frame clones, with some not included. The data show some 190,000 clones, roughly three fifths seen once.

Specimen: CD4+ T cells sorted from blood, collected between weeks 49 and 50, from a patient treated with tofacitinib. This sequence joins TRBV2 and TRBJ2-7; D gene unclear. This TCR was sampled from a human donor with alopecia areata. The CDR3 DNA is TGTGCCAGCAGTGAGCTACGGCCGCTTTGGGCCTACGAGCAGTACTTC. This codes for CASSELRPLWAYEQYF. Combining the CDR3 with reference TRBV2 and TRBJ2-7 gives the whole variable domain EPEVTQTPSHQVTQMGQEVILRCVPISNHLYFYWYRQILGQKVEFLVSFYNNEISEKSEIFDDQFSVERPDGSNFTLKIRSTKLEDSAMYFCASSELRPLWAYEQYFGPGTRLTVT.